A single sample gave rise to the 19 T cell receptor beta chains below, sequenced in a study of blood T cell repertoires in COVID-19. Clones were sequenced by immunoSEQ multiplex PCR, and TCRdb holds only the in-frame ones, with some missing. The sample includes about 250,000 clones, over 80% of them seen just once. Sequenced sample: peripheral blood. All receptors derive from a human donor in a cohort sampled during active COVID-19.

The chain links TRBV4-1 to TRBJ1-5; D call uncertain. This CDR3 has 16 amino acids. V was pared by 0 bases and J by 7 bases, with 16 bases between. Germline V lookup: CDR1 MGHRA, CDR2 YSYEKL. CDR3 protein: CASSQDGNTVFQPQHF. In nucleotides, the CDR3 is TGCGCCAGCAGCCAAGACGGTAATACAGTCTTCCAGCCCCAGCATTTT.

This clone has a handful of counts. The chain links TRBV5-8 to TRBJ2-5; TRBD2 is a possible D gene (5 bases). V was clipped by 5 bases and J by 5 bases, with 13 bases between them. This CDR3 region has 13 residues. The germline V gene encodes CDR1 SGHTS and CDR2 YDEGEE. CDR3 DNA: TGTGCCAGCAGAGGCCGGGGTGATGAGACCCAGTACTTC. Protein: CASRGRGDETQYF. Complete variable domain (other parts from reference TRBV5-8 and TRBJ2-5): EAGVTQSPTHLIKTRGQQATLRCSPISGHTSVYWYQQALGLGLQFLLWYDEGEERNRGNFPPRFSGRQFPNYSSELNVNALELEDSALYLCASRGRGDETQYFGPGTRLLVL.

The rearrangement links TRBV7-9 to TRBJ1-4, with 7 bases that match TRBD1. V lost 5 bases, J lost 0 bases, and 3 bases stayed unmatched. The CDR3 sequence is 15 residues long. The germline gives CDR1 SEHNR, CDR2 FQNEAQ (reference sequence). For the CDR3, the DNA is TGTGCCAGCAGCAGACAGGGAGCAACTAATGAAAAACTGTTTTTT. Its translation: CASSRQGATNEKLFF.

In this sample, this clone turned up a few times. The chain links TRBV10-2 to TRBJ2-7; 11 bases are shared with TRBD1. The germline CDR1 and CDR2 sequences are WSHSY and SAAADI. The CDR3 is made up of 13 amino acids. Unmatched junction bases numbered 4, after V lost 6 bases and J lost 6 bases. The CDR3: CASRTGTGGEQYF. The CDR3 coding sequence is TGCGCCAGCAGGACCGGGACAGGGGGCGAGCAGTACTTC.

The J gene is TRBJ1-5, the V gene TRBV19, with 7 bases identical to TRBD1. Germline-derived CDR1 and CDR2 are LNHDA and SQIVND (reference sequence). The CDR3 loop spans 15 amino acids. After removal of 3 bases from V and 4 bases from J, the junction contained 6 bases not matched to a gene. The chain's CDR3 is CASSIRQGRNQPQHF. DNA for the CDR3: TGTGCCAGTAGTATCCGACAGGGTAGGAATCAGCCCCAGCATTTT.

The chain combines TRBV27 with TRBJ2-1; TRBD1 might be the D (6 bases). The CDR3 runs to 15 residues. V lost 4 bases and J 9 bases, leaving 19 bases between the germline ends. Per germline, CDR1 MNHEY and CDR2 SMNVEV (reference sequence). The CDR3 here is CASSSVQGGGGEQFF. The CDR3 DNA follows: TGTGCCAGCAGTTCGGTACAGGGCGGTGGGGGTGAGCAGTTCTTC.

V is TRBV9 and J is TRBJ1-5; tentative D call: TRBD1 (6 bases). The V gene's germline CDR1 is SGDLS and CDR2 YYNGEE. Trimming took 5 bases from V and 6 from J, leaving 21 bases between them. This CDR3 is 16 amino acids long. The CDR3: CASRTTGTRGGQPQHF. CDR3 DNA: TGTGCCAGCAGAACTACCGGGACCAGGGGTGGTCAGCCCCAGCATTTT.

For the CDR3, the DNA is TGTGCCAGCAGCTCGACCCTTTTAGCGGGAGTAATGAATGAGCAGTTCTTC. Its protein product is CASSSTLLAGVMNEQFF. J is TRBJ2-1 and V is TRBV7-2; TRBD2 matches at 9 bases. This CDR3 has 17 residues. CDR1 and CDR2 from the germline V gene are SGHTA and FQGNSA. V dropped 4 bases and J dropped 7; count of bases not matched to a gene: 14. The full variable domain, its missing parts supplied by reference TRBV7-2 and TRBJ2-1, is GAGVSQSPSNKVTEKGKDVELRCDPISGHTALYWYRQSLGQGLEFLIYFQGNSAPDKSGLPSDRFSAERTGGSVSTLTIQRTQQEDSAVYLCASSSTLLAGVMNEQFFGPGTRLTVL.

Note on this clone: Additional DNA sequences in this sample encode the identical CDR3. The chain links TRBV18 to TRBJ2-2, with 8 nucleotides matching TRBD1. V lost 2 bases to trimming and J lost 4 bases; unmatched junction nucleotides: 3. The CDR3 extends over 15 amino acids. CDR1 is KGHSH and CDR2 is LQKENI in the germline V gene. CDR3 residues: CASSPGQGSTGELFF. DNA for the CDR3: TGTGCCAGCTCACCAGGACAGGGTAGCACCGGGGAGCTGTTTTTT.

The chain recombines TRBV21-1 with TRBJ1-4; TRBD1 is the table's D call and was not checked against the DNA. TRBV21-1 is a pseudogene. This CDR3 has 17 amino acids. CDR3 coding DNA: TGTGCCAGCAGCAAAGCTGAAGGGGGCGGCGATAATGAAAAACTGTTTTTT. It is translated as CASSKAEGGGDNEKLFF.

The chain employs TRBV6-5 and TRBJ1-5; 8 nucleotides match TRBD1. The ends lost 6 bases at V and 3 bases at J; junction bases unmatched: 7. CDR3 length: 15 amino acids. In germline, CDR1 is MNHEY, CDR2 SVGAGI. CDR3 amino acids: CASSTQGQANQPQHF. CDR3 sequence (DNA): TGTGCCAGCAGCACCCAGGGACAGGCCAATCAGCCCCAGCATTTT.

This chain joins TRBV6-5 and TRBJ2-7; 8 positions match TRBD1. Germline trimming cut 6 bases from V and 7 bases from J; bases unmatched to any gene: 8. This CDR3 spans 13 amino acids. Germline loops: CDR1 MNHEY, CDR2 SVGAGI. Written as DNA, the CDR3 is TGTGCCAGCAGGGCTTCCGGGACAGGTGAGCAGTACTTC. Translation: CASRASGTGEQYF.

The chain employs TRBV6-5 and TRBJ1-5; no clear D. Trimming pared 5 bases from V and 4 bases from J, leaving 9 bases between. Germline V gene data show CDR1 as MNHEY and CDR2 as SVGAGI. The CDR3 consists of 13 residues. CDR3 coding DNA: TGTGCCAGCAGTCCCCGCCAGAATCAGCCCCAGCATTTT. Its protein is CASSPRQNQPQHF.

Turning to this clone: This specimen includes other DNA sequences encoding the same CDR3. V usage is TRBV20-1 and J usage is TRBJ2-1; D might be TRBD2 (5 bases). Germline CDR1 DFQATT, CDR2 SNEGSKA (reference sequence). V lost 3 bases, J lost 6 bases, and 15 bases lay in between. The CDR3 is 14 residues long. Here the CDR3 reads CSASIRGPGNEQFF. The CDR3 nucleotides are TGCAGTGCTAGTATCCGGGGTCCCGGCAATGAGCAGTTCTTC.

This clone was seen just once. The rearrangement links TRBV11-2 to TRBJ2-3, with D unclear. Deletions cut 5 bases from V and 5 bases from J, with 14 bases between. The length of the CDR3 is 14 residues. CDR1 SGHAT and CDR2 FQNNGV come from the germline V gene. CDR3: CASSQPSPGDTQYF. Here the CDR3 DNA reads TGTGCCAGCAGCCAACCGTCCCCGGGAGATACGCAGTATTTT.

The chain has TRBV10-1 and TRBJ2-7; TRBD2 is a possible D gene (6 bases). V was clipped by 2 bases and J by 0 bases, with 14 bases between them. CDR3 length equals 16 residues. Germline loops: CDR1 WNHNN, CDR2 SYGVQD (reference sequence). In DNA form, the CDR3 reads TGCGCCAGCAGTGAGCCAGGAGGGGCGGCCTCCTACGAGCAGTACTTC. This codes for CASSEPGGAASYEQYF.

The V and J genes are TRBV19 and TRBJ1-2, with 10 bases matching TRBD1. The CDR3 spans 13 residues. Looked up from germline, CDR1 is LNHDA and CDR2 is SQIVND (reference sequence). V shed 6 bases and J 8 bases; nucleotides not matched to a gene: 6. DNA of the CDR3: TGTGCCAGTAGCCAGACAGGGGGCTACGGCTACACCTTC. Residues: CASSQTGGYGYTF.

The V call is TRBV3-1 (or the pseudogene TRBV3-2), the J call TRBJ2-1, with D perhaps TRBD1 (7 bases). The V end was cut by 4 bases, the J end by 9 bases, with 16 bases between. The CDR3 runs 14 residues. CDR1 LGHDT and CDR2 YNNKEL come from the germline V gene (reference sequence). The CDR3 coding sequence is TGTGCCAGCAGCCTCCGACTAGGGGGCAGTGAGCAGTTCTTC. Encoded protein: CASSLRLGGSEQFF.

The chain is built from TRBV3-1 (or the pseudogene TRBV3-2) and TRBJ2-5; a possible D gene is TRBD2 (6 bases). The V gene's germline CDR1 is LGHDT and CDR2 YNNKEL (reference sequence). The CDR3 extends over 17 amino acids. Trimming took 4 bases from V and 5 from J, leaving 23 bases between them. The CDR3 DNA reads TGTGCCAGCAGCCTAAGACCGGCGGGGCAGGCGGGCGAGACCCAGTACTTC. Its protein product is CASSLRPAGQAGETQYF.